The sequence of this TCR beta chain was determined in a study of graft-versus-host responses after intestinal transplantation. V shed 1 base and J 9 bases; nucleotides not matched to a gene: 3. In germline, CDR1 is LNHNV, CDR2 YYDKDF (reference sequence). The CDR3 covers 13 residues. Method: immunoSEQ multiplex PCR; TCRdb's copy keeps in-frame clones and lacks some. The sample has approximately 88,000 clones, under 90% seen once. As concerns this clone: What it binds is unknown.

The input for sequencing was unstimulated CD4+ T cells sorted from spleen or lymph node cells, taken before intestinal transplant. This chain joins TRBV15 and TRBJ2-1; 7 bases map to TRBD2. This sequence was found in a human donor who received an intestinal transplant. DNA for the CDR3: TGTGCCACCAGCAGAGCGGGCGGGGGTGAGCAGTTCTTC. Residues: CATSRAGGGEQFF.